What follows are 21 T cell receptor beta chains derived from one specimen sequenced in a study of blood T cell repertoires in COVID-19. Using immunoSEQ multiplex PCR, the repertoire was profiled, and TCRdb retains in-frame clones only, with some absent. The data show some 200,000 clones, with roughly 80% seen just once and approximately 5% held by the top ten. The sequencing input was PBMCs or T cells enriched from blood (not recorded which). The receptors were sampled from a woman aged 45-60 years who had been exposed to COVID-19.

This clone showed up just a few times. The chain combines TRBV7-9 with TRBJ2-7; 8 positions agree with TRBD1. In germline, CDR1 is SEHNR, CDR2 FQNEAQ (reference sequence). The CDR3 runs to 15 residues. V lost 5 bases, J lost 2 bases, and 8 bases stayed unmatched. The CDR3 here is CASSQRTGSPYEQYF. For the CDR3, the DNA is TGTGCCAGCAGCCAACGGACAGGGTCCCCCTACGAGCAGTACTTC.

This clone showed up just a few times. This chain joins TRBV9 and TRBJ2-7; 9 positions agree with TRBD2. With V trimmed by 5 bases and J by 0 bases, 9 bases remained unmatched. The CDR3 is made up of 16 amino acids. Germline lookup yields CDR1 SGDLS and CDR2 YYNGEE. The CDR3 loop is CASSSTSGFGSYEQYF. CDR3 DNA sequence: TGTGCCAGCAGTTCCACTAGCGGGTTCGGCTCCTACGAGCAGTACTTC. Full variable domain (rest looked up from reference TRBV9 and TRBJ2-7): DSGVTQTPKHLITATGQRVTLRCSPRSGDLSVYWYQQSLDQGLQFLIQYYNGEERAKGNILERFSAQQFPDLHSELNLSSLELGDSALYFCASSSTSGFGSYEQYFGPGTRLTVT.

The V gene is TRBV29-1, the J gene TRBJ1-5, with D perhaps matching TRBD1 (6 bases). The germline CDR1 and CDR2 sequences are SQVTM and ANQGSEA. This CDR3 spans 13 amino acids. V dropped 7 bases and J dropped 0 bases, with 10 bases sitting between them. The CDR3 spells CSAQGNSNQPQHF. The CDR3 region has the DNA TGCAGCGCACAGGGAAATAGCAATCAGCCCCAGCATTTT.

A single count supports this clone. The CDR3 DNA reads as TGCGCCAGCAGCCTCCGCGGTCATGAGCAGTTCTTC. Amino acids: CASSLRGHEQFF. The gene calls are TRBV5-1 and TRBJ2-1; the D is unclear. CDR1 is SGHRS, CDR2 YFSETQ, per germline. Trimming removed 4 bases from V and 8 bases from J, with 10 bases in between. This CDR3 spans 12 amino acids.

As DNA, the CDR3 is TGTGCCAGTAGTACCGACAGGGGGTTTTATGGCTACACCTTC. It codes for CASSTDRGFYGYTF. V and J are TRBV19 and TRBJ1-2; TRBD1 matches at 9 bases. The CDR3 length is 14 residues. Trimming took 4 bases from V and 5 from J; bases not matched to a gene: 5. CDR1 and CDR2 from the germline V gene are LNHDA and SQIVND (reference sequence).

In its sample, this clone was seen once. The chain has TRBV2 and TRBJ2-7; 7 bases align to TRBD1. V was clipped by 8 bases and J by 2 bases; unmatched bases: 9. The CDR3 runs 14 residues. Germline V CDR1 and CDR2: SNHLY, FYNNEI. Written as DNA, the CDR3 is TGTGCCAGCGGGGACAGAATCAGGGCCTACGAGCAGTACTTC. Translated, it gives CASGDRIRAYEQYF. Using reference TRBV2 and TRBJ2-7 for the parts outside the CDR3, the full variable domain is EPEVTQTPSHQVTQMGQEVILRCVPISNHLYFYWYRQILGQKVEFLVSFYNNEISEKSEIFDDQFSVERPDGSNFTLKIRSTKLEDSAMYFCASGDRIRAYEQYFGPGTRLTVT.

This chain joins TRBV23-1 and TRBJ2-3; 10 nucleotides match TRBD2. TRBV23-1 is treated as an ORF (open reading frame) with a function not yet certain. The CDR3 contains 17 residues. Trimming removed 2 bases from V and 2 bases from J; junction bases left unmatched: 7. The CDR3 DNA reads as TGCGCCAGCAGTCAAGGGCTAGCGGGGGACTACACAGATACGCAGTATTTT. It codes for CASSQGLAGDYTDTQYF.

This clone was detected ten times or more. This sequence joins TRBV7-8 and TRBJ2-7; D remains ambiguous. Trimming took 1 base from V and 1 from J, leaving 8 bases between them. CDR1 is SGHVS, CDR2 FQNEAQ, per germline. This CDR3 spans 14 amino acids. CDR3 protein: CASSLDPRSYEQYF. DNA for the CDR3: TGTGCCAGCAGCTTAGACCCTAGGTCCTACGAGCAGTACTTC. Together with reference TRBV7-8 and TRBJ2-7, the CDR3 gives the full variable domain: GAGVSQSPRYKVAKRGQDVALRCDPISGHVSLFWYQQALGQGPEFLTYFQNEAQLDKSGLPSDRFFAERPEGSVSTLKIQRTQQEDSAVYLCASSLDPRSYEQYFGPGTRLTVT.

This chain links TRBV9 with TRBJ2-3; 7 bases agree with TRBD2. CDR1 is SGDLS, CDR2 YYNGEE, per germline. The ends lost 4 bases at V and 2 bases at J; junction bases unmatched: 4. CDR3 length equals 14 residues. The CDR3 protein is CASSISGDTDTQYF. The DNA of the CDR3 is TGTGCCAGCAGCATAAGCGGGGACACAGATACGCAGTATTTT.

This clone has a handful of counts. The rearrangement uses TRBV9 and TRBJ2-2; possibly TRBD1 for D (6 bases). This CDR3 is built from 16 residues. Between the trimmed V and J ends, which lost 4 bases and 5 bases, there was a span of 18 bases. Germline-derived CDR1 and CDR2 are SGDLS and YYNGEE. The CDR3 DNA reads as TGTGCCAGCAGCAAGGCAACAGGGTTAGGGACCGGGGAGCTGTTTTTT. Translating gives CASSKATGLGTGELFF.

The CDR3 loop reads CASSVASGANVLTF. The CDR3 bases are TGTGCCAGCAGCGTGGCTTCTGGGGCCAACGTCCTGACTTTC. V and J are TRBV9 and TRBJ2-6, with unresolved D. Per the germline V gene, CDR1 is SGDLS and CDR2 is YYNGEE. CDR3 length equals 14 residues. Trimming stripped 2 bases from V and 1 base from J, with 4 bases between. Combining the CDR3 with reference TRBV9 and TRBJ2-6 gives the whole variable domain DSGVTQTPKHLITATGQRVTLRCSPRSGDLSVYWYQQSLDQGLQFLIQYYNGEERAKGNILERFSAQQFPDLHSELNLSSLELGDSALYFCASSVASGANVLTFGAGSRLTVL.

This clone came up once. The genes are TRBV5-1 and TRBJ1-2; D is undetermined. The CDR3 is 14 amino acids. Trimming took 6 bases from V and 6 from J, leaving 18 bases between them. Looked up from germline, CDR1 is SGHRS and CDR2 is YFSETQ. The CDR3 bases are TGCGCCAGCAAGGAGGGCCCTTCAGTGGATGGCTACACCTTC. Protein product: CASKEGPSVDGYTF.

The chain employs TRBV2 and TRBJ2-1; 9 bases align to TRBD2. There are 15 residues in the CDR3. Losses at the gene ends were 4 bases for V and 4 bases for J; bases not matched to a gene: 5. Germline assignment: CDR1 SNHLY and CDR2 FYNNEI. As DNA, the CDR3 is TGTGCCAGCAGTGGAAGCGGGGGGCCATACAATGAGCAGTTCTTC. Translation: CASSGSGGPYNEQFF.

The chain joins TRBV9 to TRBJ2-2; D call uncertain. Trimming shortened V by 2 bases and J by 7 bases, and 6 bases separated the two germline ends. This CDR3 is 12 amino acids long. Looked up from germline, CDR1 is SGDLS and CDR2 is YYNGEE. The CDR3 DNA sequence: TGTGCCAGCAGCGTTCAGAACGGGGAGCTGTTTTTT. It codes for CASSVQNGELFF.

The table lists this clone with a count of one. The V and J genes are TRBV2 and TRBJ2-1, with TRBD1 identical over 9 bases. CDR1 and CDR2 from the germline V gene are SNHLY and FYNNEI. This CDR3 is built from 15 residues. The trim removed 7 bases at V and 7 bases at J, leaving 11 bases unmatched. The CDR3 reads CASKGGTGPWNEQFF. For the CDR3, the DNA is TGTGCCAGCAAAGGGGGGACAGGGCCTTGGAATGAGCAGTTCTTC.

A single count supports this clone. The chain couples TRBV7-9 to TRBJ2-3; perhaps TRBD1 as D (6 bases). Trimming stripped 3 bases from V and 3 bases from J, with 10 bases between. Germline V gene sequence: CDR1 SEHNR, CDR2 FQNEAQ (reference sequence). The CDR3 has 14 amino acids. The CDR3 is CASSFHRETDTQYF. The DNA for the CDR3 is TGTGCCAGCAGCTTTCACAGGGAGACAGATACGCAGTATTTT.

The CDR3 reads CASSLGVLGGNRETQYF. The CDR3 bases are TGCGCCAGCAGCTTGGGTGTTTTGGGGGGTAATCGAGAGACCCAGTACTTC. V gene TRBV5-1 combines with J gene TRBJ2-5; D may be TRBD2 (6 bases). V shed 0 bases and J shed 4 bases, with 19 bases lying between them. Per the germline V gene, CDR1 is SGHRS and CDR2 is YFSETQ. This CDR3 has 17 amino acids. The full variable domain, with the rest looked up from reference TRBV5-1 and TRBJ2-5, is KAGVTQTPRYLIKTRGQQVTLSCSPISGHRSVSWYQQTPGQGLQFLFEYFSETQRNKGNFPGRFSGRQFSNSRSEMNVSTLELGDSALYLCASSLGVLGGNRETQYFGPGTRLLVL.

CDR3 sequence: CASSYSPGTEAFF. CDR3 nucleotides: TGTGCCAGCAGTTACTCCCCGGGCACTGAAGCTTTCTTT. The rearrangement links TRBV6-6 to TRBJ1-1; the D is unclear. This CDR3 region has 13 residues. V was cut by 0 bases and J by 4 bases, with 6 bases left in between. Germline loops: CDR1 MNHNY, CDR2 SVGAGI (reference sequence).

This clone came up once. V usage is TRBV4-2 and J usage is TRBJ2-1; 8 bases are shared with TRBD2. CDR1 and CDR2 (germline): LGHNA, YNFKEQ. Trimming removed 4 bases from V and 1 base from J; junction bases left unmatched: 3. CDR3 length: 15 amino acids. CDR3 nucleotide sequence: TGTGCCAGCAGCCCTGGACTAGCTTCCTACAATGAGCAGTTCTTC. Its translation is CASSPGLASYNEQFF.

V usage is TRBV9 and J usage is TRBJ2-3; possible D gene TRBD2, 5 bases. The CDR3 totals 17 residues. Looked up from germline, CDR1 is SGDLS and CDR2 is YYNGEE. V was trimmed by 0 bases and J by 2 bases, leaving 16 bases between them. The CDR3 nucleotides are TGTGCCAGCAGCGTAGTCGATGGCGGGTCGTACACAGATACGCAGTATTTT. Its protein product is CASSVVDGGSYTDTQYF. The whole variable domain, remainder taken from reference TRBV9 and TRBJ2-3, is DSGVTQTPKHLITATGQRVTLRCSPRSGDLSVYWYQQSLDQGLQFLIQYYNGEERAKGNILERFSAQQFPDLHSELNLSSLELGDSALYFCASSVVDGGSYTDTQYFGPGTRLTVL.

J is TRBJ2-2 and V is TRBV4-2; 8 nucleotides agree with TRBD2. This CDR3 is built from 16 residues. V lost 1 base to trimming and J lost 3 bases; unmatched junction nucleotides: 4. Germline assignment: CDR1 LGHNA and CDR2 YNFKEQ. CDR3: CASSQVLAGYTGELFF. In nucleotides, the CDR3 is TGTGCCAGCAGCCAAGTTCTAGCGGGTTACACCGGGGAGCTGTTTTTT.